The 3 T cell receptor beta chains listed next were all sequenced from one sample in a study of T cells in Graves' hyperthyroidism and ophthalmopathy. RNA transcripts gave rise to amplified TCR beta CDR3 regions. Researchers ran a first-round RT-PCR on the TCR CDR3 using the HTBI primer set. MiXCR, applied by TCRdb to the multiplex PCR reads, yields one record per CDR3 protein. The table shows around 350,000 distinct CDR3 sequences, with 13% occurring only once. Sequenced: blood. The receptors stem from a woman between 18 and 29 years old with Graves' hyperthyroidism.

This clonotype was detected ten times or more. The chain has TRBV13 and TRBJ1-6, with 7 positions matching TRBD1. In germline, CDR1 is PRHDT, CDR2 FYEKMQ (reference sequence). Germline trimming cut 5 bases from V and 6 bases from J; bases unmatched to any gene: 7. The CDR3 contains 15 residues. CDR3 in DNA: TGTGCCAGCAGCGCGACAGGGTTGGGTAATTCACCCCTCCACTTT. Protein product: CASSATGLGNSPLHF.

This clonotype was seen repeatedly, ten times or more. This chain joins TRBV7-2 and TRBJ2-7; 8 positions match TRBD2. CDR1 is SGHTA and CDR2 is FQGNSA in the germline V gene. J was trimmed by 4 bases and V by 5 bases; bases with no gene match: 4. CDR3 length: 13 residues. CDR3 DNA: TGTGCCAGCAGCGGGACTAGTCAGTACGAGCAGTACTTC. Protein: CASSGTSQYEQYF.

This clonotype was picked up many times. The chain uses TRBV10-3 and TRBJ1-1, with 8 bases fitting TRBD1. Losses at the gene ends were 4 bases for V and 8 bases for J; bases not matched to a gene: 6. Germline V gene data show CDR1 as ENHRY and CDR2 as SYGVKD. This CDR3 is built from 13 residues. CDR3 sequence reads: CAISGARDREAFF. CDR3 in DNA: TGTGCCATCAGTGGAGCCCGGGACAGGGAAGCTTTCTTT.